This TCR beta chain derives from a study of tumor-infiltrating lymphocytes in primary liver carcinoma. The germline CDR1 and CDR2 sequences are KGHDR and SFDVKD. Trimming left V 2 bases short and J 2 bases short, with 6 bases between. This CDR3 is built from 15 residues. Co-extracting RNA and DNA was done with about 17-31 mg of unsorted bulk tissue as input. Surgery removed the patients' primary liver carcinoma. This clonotype occurred once. The template, about 500 ng total RNA, yielded TCR beta cDNA made with a constant-region primer. It was through three nested multiplex PCR rounds of slightly modified ARM-PCR that TCR beta libraries arose. A C-beta reverse primer and TRBV1-TRBV30 forward primers served in each of the first two PCR rounds, at about 9 cycles apiece. TCRdb passed the multiplex PCR reads through MiXCR, listing each CDR3 protein once. The sample shows fewer than 200,000 distinct CDR3 sequences, about 85% of them seen only once.

The TCR sequence derives from a man aged 40-49 years with primary liver carcinoma and hepatitis B virus infection. The sample taken for sequencing was tumor tissue from primary liver carcinoma. The chain joins TRBV24-1 to TRBJ2-6; D is unresolved. The CDR3 is CATSDYSPGANVLTF. The CDR3 DNA reads as TGTGCCACCAGTGATTATAGTCCTGGGGCCAACGTCCTGACTTTC.